This TCR beta chain was captured in a study of T-cell memory formation after mild COVID-19. Study-wide results and caveats: Confirmation of SARS-CoV-2 specificity was lacking for second-wave clones peaking day 37. Memory sampled before infection contained some responding clones, suggesting cross-reactive memory joined.

TCR alpha and TCR beta cDNA libraries carrying sample barcodes and UMIs came from 5'RACE with constant-segment primers. In TCRdb, the 5' RACE reads were re-called with MiXCR into one record per CDR3 protein. The sample records some 6,800 distinct CDR3 sequences, around 58% being singletons. This clonotype was counted ten times or more. Antigen specificity is unknown. The sequenced sample consisted of PBMCs or a T cell subset sorted from them (not recorded which). The TCR was taken from an adult who had mild COVID-19 (a few samples of this study predate the infection). Cell type and time point are not known.

CDR3 coding DNA: TGTGCCAGCAGTGAAGTATCGACAGACTATGGCTACACCTTC. It translates to CASSEVSTDYGYTF. This chain links TRBV2 with TRBJ1-2; a weak D match, TRBD1 (5 bases). The CDR3 is made up of 14 amino acids. Trimming left V 1 base short and J 3 bases short, with 9 bases between. Germline CDR1 is SNHLY and CDR2 is FYNNEI.